This is a list of T cell receptor beta chains from one sample in a study of early T cells in non-severe SARS-CoV-2 infection. In TCRdb, the 5' RACE reads were re-called with MiXCR into one record per CDR3 protein. The repertoire consists of under 45,000 distinct CDR3 sequences, with over 5% occurring once and the leading ten covering about 5.7%. The sequenced sample was whole blood, obtained at baseline. All receptors derive from an adult who was a healthcare worker with PCR-confirmed SARS-CoV-2 infection or an uninfected control (not recorded which). Both conserved end residues are part of each CDR3. Each record gives: D gene, clone size, V gene, J gene, CDR3 protein. The D gene is left open where the match is weak. Size values are once, few and many counts, or a class for expanded clones, and some rows have none.

D gene: .
clone size: many
V gene: TRBV20-1
J gene: TRBJ2-1
CDR3 protein: CSAKGGPGRNEQFF

D gene: TRBD1
clone size: many
V gene: TRBV6-5
J gene: TRBJ1-2
CDR3 protein: CASSYSWTGGGYTF

D gene: .
clone size: many
V gene: TRBV4-1
J gene: TRBJ2-2
CDR3 protein: CASSREIGELFF

D gene: TRBD2
clone size: few
V gene: TRBV7-6
J gene: TRBJ2-1
CDR3 protein: CASRGSGSGSGEQFF

D gene: .
clone size: many
V gene: TRBV6-2/TRBV6-3
J gene: TRBJ2-6
CDR3 protein: CASSYNSGANVLTF

D gene: TRBD1
clone size: many
V gene: TRBV12-3/TRBV12-4
J gene: TRBJ2-1
CDR3 protein: CASRVGQGLYF

D gene: .
clone size: many
V gene: TRBV6-5
J gene: TRBJ1-1
CDR3 protein: CASRRSMNTEAFF

D gene: TRBD1
clone size: many
V gene: TRBV11-2
J gene: TRBJ1-6
CDR3 protein: CASSQGQGPNSPLHF

D gene: .
clone size: many
V gene: TRBV11-2
J gene: TRBJ2-5
CDR3 protein: CASSLGSAGYQETQYF

D gene: TRBD1
clone size: few
V gene: TRBV29-1
J gene: TRBJ1-1
CDR3 protein: CSARTGAGVGAFF

D gene: TRBD2
clone size: medium-sized
V gene: TRBV5-1
J gene: TRBJ2-1
CDR3 protein: CASSVTSGSYNEQFF

D gene: .
clone size: .
V gene: TRBV7-9
J gene: TRBJ2-2
CDR3 protein: CASSLVVLELRGGELFF

D gene: .
clone size: many
V gene: TRBV7-8
J gene: TRBJ1-1
CDR3 protein: CASSPRLNTEAFF

D gene: TRBD2
clone size: few
V gene: TRBV2
J gene: TRBJ2-1
CDR3 protein: CASSVASGRVLYEQFF

D gene: .
clone size: few
V gene: TRBV5-6
J gene: TRBJ1-3
CDR3 protein: CASSYTDRLNTIYF

D gene: .
clone size: many
V gene: TRBV12-3/TRBV12-4
J gene: TRBJ2-2
CDR3 protein: CASRGVYTGELFF

D gene: .
clone size: .
V gene: TRBV27
J gene: TRBJ1-1
CDR3 protein: CASRTDLNTEAFF

D gene: TRBD2
clone size: many
V gene: TRBV12-3/TRBV12-4
J gene: TRBJ2-1
CDR3 protein: CASRAGGEEQFF

D gene: .
clone size: many
V gene: TRBV7-2
J gene: TRBJ1-1
CDR3 protein: CASSLAAGTNTEAFF

D gene: TRBD2
clone size: .
V gene: TRBV6-5
J gene: TRBJ2-7
CDR3 protein: CASSSLGLAGPYEQYF

D gene: TRBD2
clone size: medium-sized
V gene: TRBV5-6
J gene: TRBJ2-1
CDR3 protein: CASSISTSGGGGNEQFF

D gene: .
clone size: few
V gene: TRBV6-1
J gene: TRBJ2-7
CDR3 protein: CATSYKGEVGQYF

D gene: .
clone size: many
V gene: TRBV14
J gene: TRBJ2-1
CDR3 protein: CASSAYSGWSYNEQFF

D gene: TRBD2
clone size: many
V gene: TRBV19
J gene: TRBJ2-1
CDR3 protein: CASSTLAGSGEQFF

D gene: TRBD2
clone size: many
V gene: TRBV7-9
J gene: TRBJ2-1
CDR3 protein: CASSFVPGLAMNEQFF

D gene: TRBD2
clone size: .
V gene: TRBV6-6
J gene: TRBJ2-1
CDR3 protein: CASSKTSGKANEQFF

D gene: .
clone size: many
V gene: TRBV4-1
J gene: TRBJ1-1
CDR3 protein: CASSQEGGYTEAFF

D gene: .
clone size: few
V gene: TRBV4-3
J gene: TRBJ1-1
CDR3 protein: CASSQDGQPNTEAFF

D gene: .
clone size: .
V gene: TRBV11-3
J gene: TRBJ1-1
CDR3 protein: CASSLDGLNTEAFF